These T cell receptor beta chains were read from a single sample in a study of T cell clonotyping in hematopoietic cell transplantation. Method: immunoSEQ multiplex PCR; TCRdb's copy keeps in-frame clones and lacks some. The data hold tens of thousands of clones, with 94% observed a single time. Sequencing input: peripheral blood mononuclear cells. The receptor set was obtained from a woman aged 50 to 65 in good health. Some clones in this sample may be carry-over from other donors' samples. Both conserved end residues are part of each CDR3. D genes are given only for firm matches. A clone size is listed for some rows: how often the clone was seen (once, few, many), or a class if it is expanded.

>NA|TRBJ1-1|NA|TRBV11-2
CASSFERRSTEAFF
TGTGCCAGCAGCTTCGAAAGACGGAGCACTGAAGCTTTCTTT
>once|TRBJ1-1|NA|TRBV19
CASSGTAETEAFF
TGTGCCAGTAGTGGTACAGCGGAGACTGAAGCTTTCTTT
>NA|TRBJ2-7|TRBD1|TRBV6-5
CASSRDRVAYEQYF
TGTGCCAGCAGTCGAGACAGGGTTGCCTACGAGCAGTACTTC
>NA|TRBJ2-2|NA|TRBV29-1
CSVERSGGELFF
TGCAGCGTTGAGCGATCGGGGGGGGAGCTGTTTTTT
>NA|TRBJ2-6|NA|TRBV5-1
CASSLADANSGANVLTF
TGCGCCAGCAGCTTGGCGGACGCCAACTCTGGGGCCAACGTCCTGACTTTC
>NA|TRBJ2-3|TRBD2|TRBV7-3
CASSRGTGGQSTDTQYF
TGTGCCAGCAGCCGCGGGACGGGGGGGCAGAGCACGGATACGCAGTATTTT
>NA|TRBJ2-1|NA|TRBV27
CASSPLGRLSYNEQFF
TGTGCCAGCAGTCCTCTGGGCCGACTCTCCTACAATGAGCAGTTCTTC
>once|TRBJ2-3|TRBD1|TRBV5-6
CASSFRRTGTAPDTQYF
TGTGCCAGCAGTTTTCGCCGGACCGGGACAGCCCCAGATACGCAGTATTTT
>NA|TRBJ2-1|NA|TRBV5-6
CASSSGTQYNEQFF
TGTGCCAGCAGCTCCGGGACTCAGTACAATGAGCAGTTCTTC
>NA|TRBJ1-2|NA|TRBV9
CASSSVYGYTF
TGTGCCAGCAGCTCCGTCTATGGCTACACCTTC
>NA|TRBJ2-1|NA|TRBV4-2
CASSQPHAGTVYNEQFF
TGTGCCAGCAGCCAACCGCACGCGGGGACAGTCTACAATGAGCAGTTCTTC
>NA|TRBJ2-5|NA|TRBV9
CASSVGASAPGTQYF
TGTGCCAGCAGCGTAGGGGCTAGCGCCCCCGGGACCCAGTACTTC
>NA|TRBJ2-2|NA|TRBV5-1
CASSPVGSNTGELFF
TGCGCCAGCAGCCCGGTTGGTTCGAACACCGGGGAGCTGTTTTTT
>NA|TRBJ1-6|NA|TRBV28
CASSLSISGAQVPYF
TGTGCCAGCAGTTTATCCATCAGCGGGGCCCAAGTCCCGTACTTT
>NA|TRBJ1-2|TRBD1|TRBV4-2
CASSQEARGVGYTF
TGTGCCAGCAGCCAAGAGGCCAGGGGGGTTGGCTACACCTTC
>NA|TRBJ2-1|NA|TRBV5-6
CASSLDSYNEQFF
TGTGCCAGCAGCTTGGACAGTTACAATGAGCAGTTCTTC
>few|TRBJ1-1|NA|TRBV5-4
CASSLGAFGLVNTEAFF
TGTGCCAGCAGCTTGGGAGCTTTCGGGCTAGTGAACACTGAAGCTTTCTTT
>NA|TRBJ2-1|TRBD2|TRBV28
CASRLSPLAEEQFF
TGTGCCAGCAGATTATCCCCTCTAGCGGAAGAGCAGTTCTTC
>NA|TRBJ2-7|TRBD1|TRBV7-2
CASSLAPYRTGSSYEQYF
TGTGCCAGCAGCTTAGCCCCCTACAGGACAGGGAGTTCCTACGAGCAGTACTTC
>NA|TRBJ2-7|NA|TRBV23-1
CASSQPELHNATYENRQYF
TGCGCCAGCAGTCAGCCGGAGCTACATAATGCCACCTACGAGAATAGGCAGTACTTC
>NA|TRBJ2-3|TRBD2|TRBV2
CASRPSGGVDTQYF
TGTGCCAGCAGACCTAGCGGGGGAGTAGATACGCAGTATTTT
>NA|TRBJ2-7|TRBD2|TRBV18
CASSPLLAGGPEQYF
TGTGCCAGCTCACCACTTTTAGCGGGGGGGCCCGAGCAGTACTTC
>once|TRBJ1-4|NA|TRBV5-1
CASSLGQGGEKLFF
TGCGCCAGCAGCTTGGGGCAGGGTGGCGAAAAACTGTTTTTT
>NA|TRBJ2-3|NA|TRBV11-2
CASSFRLTAASTDTQYF
TGTGCCAGCAGCTTCCGATTGACTGCCGCTAGCACAGATACGCAGTATTTT
>NA|TRBJ1-2|NA|TRBV5-1
CASSESGASYYGYTF
TGCGCCAGCAGCGAATCGGGGGCGTCCTACTATGGCTACACCTTC
>NA|TRBJ2-4|NA|TRBV2
CASSEYGGSDIQYF
TGTGCCAGCAGTGAGTACGGGGGCAGCGACATTCAGTACTTC
>NA|TRBJ2-3|NA|TRBV7-3
CASRLGQGGGTQYF
TGTGCCAGCAGATTGGGACAAGGCGGGGGTACGCAGTATTTT
>NA|TRBJ1-6|NA|TRBV6-1
CASSEVGSPFTYRSPLHF
TGTGCCAGCAGTGAAGTAGGGAGCCCCTTCACCTATAGGTCACCCCTCCACTTT
>NA|TRBJ1-2|TRBD1|TRBV27
CASSPRDRAAGYTF
TGTGCCAGCAGTCCACGGGACAGGGCAGCTGGCTACACCTTC
>NA|TRBJ2-6|NA|TRBV7-3
CASSPTGGANVLTF
TGTGCCAGCAGCCCCACGGGCGGGGCCAACGTCCTGACTTTC
>NA|TRBJ2-7|NA|TRBV7-6
CASSLLSPADSGSVYEQYF
TGTGCCAGCAGCTTATTATCCCCGGCGGATTCCGGTAGCGTCTACGAGCAGTACTTC